The 20 T cell receptor beta chains below all came from one sample that was sequenced in a study of lymphopenia after photon versus proton radiotherapy. TCRdb's table, derived via immunoSEQ multiplex PCR, lists solely in-frame clones and lacks some. The sample lists 160,000 or so clones, less than 90% seen once, with about 4.7% in the top ten. Sample: peripheral blood, taken from a patient treated with photon-based radiotherapy. The receptor set was obtained from a middle-aged man with gastric cancer.

The chain joins TRBV2 to TRBJ2-3; 8 bases match TRBD1. CDR1 and CDR2 from the germline V gene are SNHLY and FYNNEI. Losses at the gene ends were 5 bases for V and 5 bases for J; bases not matched to a gene: 9. The CDR3 has 15 residues. As DNA, the CDR3 is TGTGCCAGCAGTCGGACAGGGACCCGCGAAGATACGCAGTATTTT. It encodes CASSRTGTREDTQYF.

V gene TRBV5-4 combines with J gene TRBJ1-3; the D gene is possibly TRBD1 (5 bases). V dropped 0 bases and J dropped 3 bases, with 13 bases sitting between them. The CDR3 runs to 16 residues. CDR1 SGHNT and CDR2 YYREEE come from the germline V gene (reference sequence). CDR3: CASSLASAGYGNTIYF. The CDR3, as DNA: TGTGCCAGCAGCTTGGCCAGCGCAGGGTATGGAAACACCATATATTTT.

The chain joins TRBV7-2 to TRBJ2-5; maybe TRBD2 (5 bases). V lost 5 bases and J lost 9, with 13 bases in between. Looked up from germline, CDR1 is SGHTA and CDR2 is FQGNSA. The CDR3 consists of 12 residues. The CDR3 DNA reads as TGTGCCAGCAGCCCCCCGCCGGAGGCCCAGTACTTC. Translated: CASSPPPEAQYF.

The J gene is TRBJ2-1, the V gene TRBV7-2; D perhaps matches TRBD1 (6 bases). V was cut by 3 bases and J by 0 bases, with 15 bases left in between. Germline V gene data show CDR1 as SGHTA and CDR2 as FQGNSA. The CDR3 has 17 residues. In DNA, the CDR3 is TGTGCCAGCAGCTTTCCCCCGCAGGGGAGCTCCTACAATGAGCAGTTCTTC. Translating gives CASSFPPQGSSYNEQFF.

This clone has just one count. The CDR3 DNA follows: TGTGCCAGCAGCGTAGAGGACAGGGAATACAATGAGCAGTTCTTC. Encoded protein: CASSVEDREYNEQFF. The chain employs TRBV9 and TRBJ2-1, with 8 bases matching TRBD1. This CDR3 is 15 amino acids long. CDR1 is SGDLS, CDR2 YYNGEE, per germline. V shed 0 bases and J 4 bases; nucleotides not matched to a gene: 3.

J is TRBJ2-7 and V is TRBV28, with 8 bases aligning to TRBD1. Losses at the gene ends were 6 bases for V and 3 bases for J; bases not matched to a gene: 4. The CDR3 extends over 13 amino acids. Germline CDR1 is MDHEN and CDR2 is SYDVKM. The CDR3 region is CASSYGQGYEQYF. CDR3 coding DNA: TGTGCCAGCAGCTACGGACAGGGCTACGAGCAGTACTTC.

A few counts support this clone. The rearrangement uses TRBV27 and TRBJ2-7; D gene unclear. The CDR3 consists of 15 residues. From germline, CDR1 is MNHEY and CDR2 SMNVEV (reference sequence). The V and J ends lost 5 bases and 3 bases respectively, with 17 bases between them. The CDR3 here is CASSPPARRGYEQYF. Written as DNA, the CDR3 is TGTGCCAGCAGTCCCCCGGCCCGTCGCGGCTACGAGCAGTACTTC.

There are a few counts of this clone. This chain links TRBV12-5 with TRBJ2-1, with 7 bases identical to TRBD2. Per germline, CDR1 LGHNT and CDR2 FRNRAP. The J segment lost 9 bases and the V segment lost 8 bases, leaving 10 bases of the junction unmatched. The CDR3 covers 13 residues. The CDR3 region is CASTGGTEIEQFF. CDR3 nucleotides: TGTGCTAGTACGGGAGGCACCGAGATTGAGCAGTTCTTC.

The V and J genes are TRBV6-5 and TRBJ1-2; 10 nucleotides agree with TRBD1. V dropped 5 bases and J dropped 6; count of bases not matched to a gene: 6. The germline V gene encodes CDR1 MNHEY and CDR2 SVGAGI. The CDR3 is 14 amino acids. The CDR3 loop reads CASSRGQGQDGYTF. The CDR3 bases are TGTGCCAGCAGTCGGGGACAGGGGCAAGATGGCTACACCTTC.

This clone has a single count. The V and J genes are TRBV20-1 and TRBJ2-5; no reliable D call. Germline CDR1 DFQATT, CDR2 SNEGSKA (reference sequence). The length of the CDR3 is 11 residues. V shed 6 bases and J shed 5 bases, with 10 bases lying between them. CDR3 nucleotides: TGCAGTGCCAATCCTGGGGAGACCCAGTACTTC. It specifies CSANPGETQYF.

The chain joins TRBV18 to TRBJ2-7; TRBD2 might be the D (6 bases). This CDR3 has 13 amino acids. With 8 bases removed from V and 6 bases from J, the gap between germline ends came to 17 bases. CDR1 is KGHSH, CDR2 LQKENI, per germline. The CDR3 protein is CASTKASGGEQYF. The CDR3 region has the DNA TGTGCCAGCACAAAAGCCTCCGGGGGCGAGCAGTACTTC.

The chain carries TRBV2 and TRBJ2-5; TRBD1 is a possible D gene (6 bases). Germline V CDR1 and CDR2: SNHLY, FYNNEI. The ends were cut back, 4 bases at V and 4 bases at J, with 10 bases in the middle. The CDR3 is 13 amino acids. The CDR3 DNA reads as TGTGCCAGCAGTGCCCAGGGGTTAGAGACCCAGTACTTC. This encodes CASSAQGLETQYF.

This chain uses TRBV14 with TRBJ2-3; a possible D gene is TRBD2 (6 bases). This CDR3 contains 16 residues. The germline V gene encodes CDR1 SGHDN and CDR2 FVKESK. The V end was cut by 3 bases, the J end by 1 base, with 14 bases between. The CDR3 DNA reads TGTGCCAGCAGCCAGTCTTTCGGGAGAGGCACAGATACGCAGTATTTT. Translation gives CASSQSFGRGTDTQYF.

The chain is built from TRBV5-1 and TRBJ2-4, with D possibly TRBD1 on 6 matching bases. The V gene lost 3 bases and the J gene lost 9 bases, with 13 bases spanning the gap. This CDR3 comprises 13 residues. Germline CDR1 reads SGHRS; CDR2 reads YFSETQ. CDR3 nucleotide sequence: TGCGCCAGCAGCTCCGGGGACATCTCCATTCAGTACTTC. It yields the protein CASSSGDISIQYF. Supplemented by reference TRBV5-1 and TRBJ2-4, the full variable domain reads KAGVTQTPRYLIKTRGQQVTLSCSPISGHRSVSWYQQTPGQGLQFLFEYFSETQRNKGNFPGRFSGRQFSNSRSEMNVSTLELGDSALYLCASSSGDISIQYFGAGTRLSVL.

A few counts support this clone. V is TRBV27 and J is TRBJ1-1, with a tentative D call TRBD1 (6 bases). V lost 6 bases and J lost 4, with 21 bases in between. The CDR3 runs to 16 residues. CDR1 and CDR2 from the germline V gene are MNHEY and SMNVEV (reference sequence). The CDR3 DNA reads TGTGCCAGCAGACCACCGGGGGCAGGGTGGGGCACTGAAGCTTTCTTT. Translated: CASRPPGAGWGTEAFF.

The V call is TRBV7-8, the J call TRBJ2-2, with 10 bases aligning to TRBD2. The CDR3 runs 14 residues. CDR1 SGHVS and CDR2 FQNEAQ come from the germline V gene. V shed 5 bases, J shed 5 bases, and the junction held 2 bases outside the gene matches. The CDR3: CASSTGLATGELFF. The CDR3 DNA is TGTGCCAGCAGCACGGGACTAGCGACCGGGGAGCTGTTTTTT.

This rearrangement joins TRBV7-9 to TRBJ2-1, with 7 bases lining up with TRBD2. CDR1 SEHNR and CDR2 FQNEAQ come from the germline V gene (reference sequence). This CDR3 contains 15 residues. V lost 1 base, J lost 3 bases, and 3 bases stayed unmatched. In DNA, the CDR3 is TGTGCCAGCAGCTTAGTTGGACTAGACTACAATGAGCAGTTCTTC. This encodes CASSLVGLDYNEQFF.

Here the CDR3 reads CASSLVLAGAETQYF. As DNA, the CDR3 is TGCGCCAGCAGCTTGGTCTTAGCGGGAGCAGAGACCCAGTACTTC. This sequence joins TRBV5-1 and TRBJ2-5, with 9 nucleotides matching TRBD2. V was clipped by 0 bases and J by 4 bases; unmatched bases: 4. The CDR3 extends over 15 amino acids. Germline CDR1 SGHRS, CDR2 YFSETQ.

The chain combines TRBV5-4 with TRBJ1-1; D remains ambiguous. The CDR3 spans 14 residues. V was trimmed by 1 base and J by 2 bases, leaving 9 bases between them. Per germline, CDR1 SGHNT and CDR2 YYREEE (reference sequence). CDR3 sequence (DNA): TGTGCCAGCAGCTTGACCCCATCCAACACTGAAGCTTTCTTT. Amino acid sequence: CASSLTPSNTEAFF.

The chain uses TRBV2 and TRBJ1-3; D not resolved. The CDR3 runs to 16 residues. The V gene's germline CDR1 is SNHLY and CDR2 FYNNEI. Between the trimmed V and J ends, which lost 3 bases and 3 bases, there was a span of 15 bases. DNA of the CDR3: TGTGCCAGCAGTGACCCGGCAGGCCTCGGTGGAAACACCATATATTTT. It is translated as CASSDPAGLGGNTIYF.